The 30 T cell receptor beta chains presented below share a single source sample, sequenced in a study of blood T cell repertoires in COVID-19. Assay: immunoSEQ multiplex PCR; the TCRdb copy retains only in-frame clones and omits some. The sample lists around 200,000 clones, 85% to 90% seen once, with over 3% in the top ten. Specimen: PBMCs or T cells enriched from blood (not recorded which). The receptors here all came from a woman aged 45-59 years in a cohort exposed to, infected with or recovered from COVID-19 (not recorded which).

This chain links TRBV7-9 with TRBJ2-7; D remains ambiguous. Between the trimmed V and J ends, which lost 7 bases and 2 bases, there was a span of 6 bases. Germline V lookup: CDR1 SEHNR, CDR2 FQNEAQ (reference sequence). This CDR3 spans 11 amino acids. The CDR3 DNA reads TGTGCCAGCACCTCAACCTACGAGCAGTACTTC. It codes for CASTSTYEQYF.

This rearrangement joins TRBV7-2 to TRBJ2-7; 8 nucleotides agree with TRBD2. Germline V CDR1 and CDR2: SGHTA, FQGNSA. V gave up 0 bases and J gave up 1 base; unmatched junction bases: 2. CDR3 length: 15 amino acids. CDR3 in amino acids: CASSLASGGSYEQYF. The CDR3 coding sequence is TGTGCCAGCAGCTTAGCAAGCGGGGGTTCCTACGAGCAGTACTTC.

The chain carries TRBV27 and TRBJ1-2, with TRBD1 as a possible D gene (6 bases). Germline CDR1 MNHEY, CDR2 SMNVEV (reference sequence). The ends were cut back, 1 base at V and 4 bases at J, with 10 bases in the middle. This CDR3 has 14 amino acids. Here the CDR3 DNA reads TGTGCCAGCAGTTTATACGGCAGGGGCTATGGCTACACCTTC. This sequence encodes CASSLYGRGYGYTF.

The chain has TRBV4-2 and TRBJ2-1, with 10 bases fitting TRBD2. Germline V gives CDR1 LGHNA, CDR2 YNFKEQ. Trimming took 4 bases from V and 2 from J; bases not matched to a gene: 2. CDR3 size: 15 residues. CDR3 DNA sequence: TGTGCCAGCAGCCCCGGGACTAGCGCCTACAATGAGCAGTTCTTC. It codes for CASSPGTSAYNEQFF.

This sequence joins TRBV4-2 and TRBJ2-3, with 12 bases aligning to TRBD2. The CDR3 spans 19 residues. V shed 1 base and J 8 bases; nucleotides not matched to a gene: 16. Germline V gives CDR1 LGHNA, CDR2 YNFKEQ. This CDR3 reads CASSQGPAGLAGGRVTQYF. The CDR3 coding sequence is TGTGCCAGCAGCCAAGGCCCCGCGGGGCTAGCGGGGGGGCGGGTTACGCAGTATTTT.

This clone showed up just a few times. The chain links TRBV4-3 to TRBJ1-1; maybe TRBD1 (6 bases). Germline V gene lookup returns CDR1 LGHNA and CDR2 YSLEER. V was shortened by 7 bases and J by 3 bases, with 15 bases between the two germline ends. The length of the CDR3 is 14 residues. CDR3 sequence (DNA): TGCGCCAGCAACCTTCACAGGGTGGACACTGAAGCTTTCTTT. It codes for CASNLHRVDTEAFF.

The rearrangement joins TRBV19 to TRBJ1-2; D is unresolved. The germline gives CDR1 LNHDA, CDR2 SQIVND (reference sequence). This CDR3 has 12 residues. V lost 6 bases and J 5 bases, leaving 10 bases between the germline ends. CDR3 sequence reads: CASSRTEYGYTF. The DNA for the CDR3 is TGTGCCAGTAGCCGGACTGAGTATGGCTACACCTTC.

The chain uses TRBV9 and TRBJ1-2, with D perhaps TRBD1 (5 bases). From germline, CDR1 is SGDLS and CDR2 YYNGEE. Trimming took off 4 bases at V and 4 bases at J, with 17 bases between the two ends. This CDR3 comprises 15 residues. The CDR3 region has the DNA TGTGCCAGCAGCTCTCGCGGGGGTAGAACCTATGGCTACACCTTC. Its translation is CASSSRGGRTYGYTF. Variable domain in full (rest from reference TRBV9 and TRBJ1-2): DSGVTQTPKHLITATGQRVTLRCSPRSGDLSVYWYQQSLDQGLQFLIQYYNGEERAKGNILERFSAQQFPDLHSELNLSSLELGDSALYFCASSSRGGRTYGYTFGSGTRLTVV.

J is TRBJ2-7 and V is TRBV3-1 (or the pseudogene TRBV3-2), with D possibly being TRBD1 (5 bases). Trimming stripped 1 base from V and 6 bases from J, with 13 bases between. The CDR3 consists of 14 residues. The germline gives CDR1 LGHDT, CDR2 YNNKEL (reference sequence). The CDR3 region has the DNA TGTGCCAGCAGCCAAGTTATGTCAGGGTCCGAGCAGTACTTC. Amino acid sequence: CASSQVMSGSEQYF.

V is TRBV5-6 and J is TRBJ1-2; D is uncertain. Deletions cut 0 bases from V and 5 bases from J, with 8 bases between. Germline CDR1 reads SGHDT; CDR2 reads YYEEEE. The length of the CDR3 is 13 residues. The CDR3, as DNA: TGTGCCAGCAGCTTGGAAGCCAAATATGGCTACACCTTC. It codes for CASSLEAKYGYTF.

The J gene is TRBJ2-7, the V gene TRBV7-2; 9 positions agree with TRBD2. CDR1 and CDR2 from the germline V gene are SGHTA and FQGNSA. The CDR3 loop spans 14 amino acids. The V and J ends lost 1 base and 6 bases, in that order; junction bases with no gene match: 4. The CDR3 region is CASSLGGGGSEQYF. DNA of the CDR3: TGTGCCAGCAGCTTAGGCGGGGGGGGGAGCGAGCAGTACTTC.

V is TRBV5-1 and J is TRBJ1-2; TRBD1 might be the D (5 bases). The V end was cut by 3 bases, the J end by 2 bases, with 11 bases between. Germline V CDR1 and CDR2: SGHRS, YFSETQ. CDR3 length: 14 amino acids. CDR3 sequence reads: CASSSGGRNYGYTF. The CDR3 nucleotides read TGCGCCAGCAGCTCCGGGGGGAGAAACTATGGCTACACCTTC.

This clone has just one count. The CDR3 sequence: CASSLSAPRVYGYTF. CDR3 in DNA: TGTGCCAGCAGTTTAAGTGCGCCCAGGGTTTATGGCTACACCTTC. This chain joins TRBV27 and TRBJ1-2; maybe TRBD1 (5 bases). Trimming pared 2 bases from V and 5 bases from J, leaving 15 bases between. CDR1 and CDR2 (germline): MNHEY, SMNVEV (reference sequence). The CDR3 is made up of 15 amino acids.

This chain uses TRBV3-1 (or the pseudogene TRBV3-2) with TRBJ1-5, with unresolved D. The CDR3 loop spans 11 amino acids. V was shortened by 3 bases and J by 8 bases, with 5 bases between the two germline ends. Germline V gene lookup returns CDR1 LGHDT and CDR2 YNNKEL (reference sequence). Written as DNA, the CDR3 is TGTGCCAGCAGCCAGGGAGAGCCCCAGCATTTT. Protein sequence: CASSQGEPQHF.

The V and J genes are TRBV10-2 and TRBJ2-7; 7 nucleotides match TRBD1. Germline CDR1 reads WSHSY; CDR2 reads SAAADI. V lost 6 bases, J lost 1 base, and 6 bases stayed unmatched. This CDR3 comprises 14 residues. CDR3 in amino acids: CASRGDSQSYEQYF. Here the CDR3 DNA reads TGCGCCAGCAGAGGGGACAGCCAGTCCTACGAGCAGTACTTC.

The chain links TRBV4-1 to TRBJ2-5; D unresolved. V lost 4 bases and J 5 bases, leaving 17 bases between the germline ends. Germline loops: CDR1 MGHRA, CDR2 YSYEKL. This CDR3 contains 15 residues. CDR3 protein: CASSPSRLASETQYF. In DNA form, the CDR3 reads TGCGCCAGCAGCCCCAGCAGACTGGCCTCGGAGACCCAGTACTTC.

The chain uses TRBV19 and TRBJ1-5; the D is unclear. The CDR3 sequence is 16 residues long. Trimming stripped 7 bases from V and 0 bases from J, with 16 bases between. CDR1 is LNHDA, CDR2 SQIVND, per germline (reference sequence). The CDR3 sequence: CASTTTDRYSNQPQHF. The CDR3 nucleotides are TGTGCCAGTACTACCACAGACCGGTATAGCAATCAGCCCCAGCATTTT.

This clone was picked up a small number of times. The J gene is TRBJ2-2, the V gene TRBV4-1, with D perhaps matching TRBD2 (6 bases). V was clipped by 1 base and J by 2 bases, with 14 bases between them. CDR3 length: 17 residues. Germline V gene data show CDR1 as MGHRA and CDR2 as YSYEKL. The CDR3 region is CASSQGVGGVNTGELFF. CDR3 in DNA: TGCGCCAGCAGCCAAGGAGTCGGCGGGGTTAACACCGGGGAGCTGTTTTTT.

Written as DNA, the CDR3 is TGTGCCAGCAGCTTGAACCCAGGGCCTGCAACTAATGAAAAACTGTTTTTT. Its protein product is CASSLNPGPATNEKLFF. The J gene is TRBJ1-4, the V gene TRBV5-4; TRBD1 might be the D (5 bases). V lost 1 base and J 0 bases, leaving 13 bases between the germline ends. The CDR3 has 17 residues. The germline V gene has CDR1 SGHNT and CDR2 YYREEE (reference sequence).

As to this clone: One end of the junction does not line up with germline, which may come from a read error. The chain couples TRBV28 to TRBJ2-3; D is perhaps TRBD1 (6 bases). Looked up from germline, CDR1 is MDHEN and CDR2 is SYDVKM. This CDR3 comprises 15 residues. The CDR3 here is CASSSDRLSTDRQYF. Here the CDR3 DNA reads TGTGCCAGCAGTTCCGACAGGCTAAGCACAGATAGGCAGTATTTT.

The chain uses TRBV5-6 and TRBJ2-1; 7 bases align to TRBD1. V shed 4 bases and J 8 bases; nucleotides not matched to a gene: 3. CDR1 and CDR2 from the germline V gene are SGHDT and YYEEEE. The CDR3 has 12 amino acids. CDR3 protein: CASSVQGYEQFF. Here the CDR3 DNA reads TGTGCCAGCAGCGTACAGGGGTATGAGCAGTTCTTC.

In DNA, the CDR3 is TGCGCCAGCAGCTTCCCCTCGGGGGGAGAGACCGGGGAGCTGTTTTTT. It codes for CASSFPSGGETGELFF. The chain couples TRBV5-1 to TRBJ2-2, with TRBD2 matching over 7 bases. Per the germline V gene, CDR1 is SGHRS and CDR2 is YFSETQ. Unmatched junction bases numbered 9, after V lost 2 bases and J lost 5 bases. CDR3 length equals 16 residues. The variable domain in full, completed from reference TRBV5-1 and TRBJ2-2, reads KAGVTQTPRYLIKTRGQQVTLSCSPISGHRSVSWYQQTPGQGLQFLFEYFSETQRNKGNFPGRFSGRQFSNSRSEMNVSTLELGDSALYLCASSFPSGGETGELFFGEGSRLTVL.

The J gene is TRBJ1-1, the V gene TRBV11-3; TRBD1 is a possible D gene (6 bases). The length of the CDR3 is 13 residues. The germline V and J ends were trimmed by 1 base and 10 bases, with 13 bases remaining between them. Germline loops: CDR1 SGHNT, CDR2 YENEEA. CDR3 residues: CASSLASTGRAFF. DNA for the CDR3: TGTGCCAGCAGCTTAGCATCTACAGGGAGAGCTTTCTTT. Based on the CDR3 plus reference TRBV11-3 and TRBJ1-1, the full variable domain is EAGVVQSPRYKIIEKKQPVAFWCNPISGHNTLYWYLQNLGQGPELLIRYENEEAVDDSQLPKDRFSAERLKGVDSTLKIQPAELGDSAVYLCASSLASTGRAFFGQGTRLTVV.

V gene TRBV7-6 combines with J gene TRBJ1-2; possibly TRBD1 for D (6 bases). Per the germline V gene, CDR1 is SGHVS and CDR2 is FNYEAQ. The CDR3 loop spans 15 amino acids. The V end was cut by 7 bases, the J end by 4 bases, with 19 bases between. CDR3: CASTPRAGRGYGYTF. Written as DNA, the CDR3 is TGTGCCAGCACCCCCCGGGCGGGCAGGGGCTATGGCTACACCTTC.

A single count supports this clone. This rearrangement joins TRBV9 to TRBJ2-1; 8 nucleotides line up with TRBD1. Trimming cost V 3 bases and J 4 bases; bases outside gene matches: 9. In germline, CDR1 is SGDLS, CDR2 YYNGEE. This CDR3 is built from 16 residues. The CDR3 nucleotides read TGTGCCAGCAGCGCTACTTTGACAGGGGAATACAATGAGCAGTTCTTC. This sequence encodes CASSATLTGEYNEQFF.

J is TRBJ2-1 and V is TRBV20-1, with D tentatively TRBD2 (6 bases). The CDR3 extends over 15 amino acids. V was trimmed by 3 bases and J by 4 bases, leaving 16 bases between them. Germline CDR1 reads DFQATT; CDR2 reads SNEGSKA (reference sequence). The CDR3 bases are TGCAGTGCTAGTACGAGAGCGGGTCCGTACAATGAGCAGTTCTTC. Its translation: CSASTRAGPYNEQFF.

The chain couples TRBV6-5 to TRBJ2-5, with 9 nucleotides matching TRBD1. The CDR3 extends over 13 amino acids. V was pared by 6 bases and J by 4 bases, with 3 bases of the junction left unmatched. CDR1 MNHEY and CDR2 SVGAGI come from the germline V gene. CDR3 residues: CASSMDRGETQYF. The CDR3 DNA follows: TGTGCCAGCAGCATGGACAGGGGAGAGACCCAGTACTTC.

This clone was observed a handful of times. V gene TRBV6-5 combines with J gene TRBJ2-7, with D possibly TRBD1 on 6 matching bases. The germline V gene encodes CDR1 MNHEY and CDR2 SVGAGI. The CDR3 is made up of 15 amino acids. Between the trimmed V and J ends, which lost 2 bases and 4 bases, there was a span of 15 bases. CDR3 nucleotides: TGTGCCAGCAGTTACATCGGGGCAGGGGTGTACGAGCAGTACTTC. Encoded protein: CASSYIGAGVYEQYF.

Only one count was recorded for this clone. The rearrangement joins TRBV28 to TRBJ2-3; perhaps TRBD1 as D (6 bases). This CDR3 has 14 amino acids. Germline CDR1 and CDR2: MDHEN and SYDVKM. The V and J ends lost 4 bases and 2 bases respectively, with 10 bases between them. This CDR3 is CASSYRDITDTQYF. In DNA form, the CDR3 reads TGTGCCAGCAGTTACAGGGACATCACAGATACGCAGTATTTT.

The chain is built from TRBV11-2 and TRBJ1-2; no clear D. The CDR3 is 16 residues long. Germline V lookup: CDR1 SGHAT, CDR2 FQNNGV. V was shortened by 2 bases and J by 2 bases, with 15 bases between the two germline ends. The CDR3 bases are TGTGCCAGCAGCTTATCTTCCCTAATGGAGAACTATGGCTACACCTTC. Protein product: CASSLSSLMENYGYTF.